This TCR beta chain derives from a study of cytomegalovirus exposure and HLA in healthy donors. The study, taken as a whole, reports: Later work found most CMV-associated TCR beta chains apparently HLA-restricted. Many donors shared some public TCRs, even though most TCR sequences were rare. For most TCR beta V segments, an earlier analysis put the productive rate at about 87% or about 30% of the time.

With respect to this clone: What it recognizes is unknown.

The PCR was carried out with 60 Vbeta primers and 13 Jbeta primers. TCRdb's table, derived via immunoSEQ multiplex PCR, lists solely in-frame clones and lacks some. The sample holds tens of thousands of clones, 67% seen once. The CDR3 sequence is 15 residues long. The V end was cut by 2 bases, the J end by 7 bases, with 15 bases between. CDR1 is SGHTA, CDR2 FQGNSA, per germline. The genes are TRBV7-2 and TRBJ2-1; D may be TRBD1 (5 bases). This TCR was sampled from a man aged 30 to 39 in good health and CMV-seronegative. The sequencing input was PBMCs. The CDR3 region has the DNA TGTGCCAGCAGCTTACAGGGTGTTGCCCAAAATGAGCAGTTCTTC. It yields the protein CASSLQGVAQNEQFF.